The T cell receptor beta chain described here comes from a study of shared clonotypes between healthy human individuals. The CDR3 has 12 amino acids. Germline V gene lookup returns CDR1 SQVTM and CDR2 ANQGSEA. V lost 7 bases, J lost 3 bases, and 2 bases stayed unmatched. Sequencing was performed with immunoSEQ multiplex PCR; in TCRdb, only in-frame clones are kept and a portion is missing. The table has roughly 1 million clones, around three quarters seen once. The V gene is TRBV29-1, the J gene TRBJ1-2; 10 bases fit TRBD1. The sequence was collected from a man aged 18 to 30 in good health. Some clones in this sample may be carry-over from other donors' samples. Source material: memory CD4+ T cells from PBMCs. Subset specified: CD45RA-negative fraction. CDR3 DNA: TGCAGCGGCGGGACAGGGGACTATGGCTACACCTTC. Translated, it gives CSGGTGDYGYTF.